A selection of T cell receptor beta chains follows, all from one sample in a study of blood T cells in healthy people across ages. TCRdb ran MiXCR on the 5' RACE reads and lists one entry per CDR3 protein. The sample has some 1,000,000 distinct CDR3 sequences, around 25% seen once. The data also belong to a second study, concerning T cells of mothers and their children.

The source material was blood. These receptors all come from a girl under 10 years old in good health. CDR3s include the opening cysteine and the closing phenylalanine or tryptophan. D genes are given only for firm matches. Size tells how often a clone was seen (once, few, many) or the class of an expanded clone, and some rows leave it out.

clone_size: -; d_call: -; v_call: TRBV20-1; j_call: TRBJ2-7; cdr3_aa: CSARDRFEVESSYEQYF; cdr3_nt: TGCAGTGCTAGAGACCGCTTCGAGGTGGAGAGCTCCTACGAGCAGTACTTC
clone_size: -; d_call: -; v_call: TRBV7-8; j_call: TRBJ2-7; cdr3_aa: CASSAAGPGLSSYEQYF; cdr3_nt: TGTGCCAGCAGCGCGGCTGGACCGGGACTGAGCTCCTACGAGCAGTACTTC
clone_size: -; d_call: -; v_call: TRBV7-2; j_call: TRBJ2-7; cdr3_aa: CASSSRTRGEQYF; cdr3_nt: TGTGCCAGCAGCTCGAGGACCCGTGGCGAGCAGTACTTC
clone_size: once; d_call: TRBD1; v_call: TRBV7-2; j_call: TRBJ2-2; cdr3_aa: CASTPDRPGELFF; cdr3_nt: TGTGCCAGCACCCCGGACAGGCCCGGGGAGCTGTTTTTT
clone_size: -; d_call: TRBD1; v_call: TRBV3-1; j_call: TRBJ2-2; cdr3_aa: CASSQLPWTGDTGELFF; cdr3_nt: TGTGCCAGCAGCCAACTCCCGTGGACAGGGGACACCGGGGAGCTGTTTTTT
clone_size: few; d_call: TRBD2; v_call: TRBV7-9; j_call: TRBJ2-1; cdr3_aa: CASSFGTSANEQFF; cdr3_nt: TGTGCCAGCAGCTTTGGGACTAGCGCCAATGAGCAGTTCTTC
clone_size: -; d_call: TRBD2; v_call: TRBV7-2; j_call: TRBJ2-1; cdr3_aa: CASSFGGGAYEQFF; cdr3_nt: TGTGCCAGCAGCTTTGGCGGGGGGGCCTATGAGCAGTTCTTC
clone_size: -; d_call: -; v_call: TRBV7-2; j_call: TRBJ2-6; cdr3_aa: CASSSPNRASTGANVLTF; cdr3_nt: TGTGCCAGCAGCTCCCCTAACAGGGCATCAACTGGGGCCAACGTCCTGACTTTC
clone_size: few; d_call: -; v_call: TRBV29-1; j_call: TRBJ2-4; cdr3_aa: CSVDVKGVDIQYF; cdr3_nt: TGCAGCGTTGATGTCAAGGGTGTCGACATTCAGTACTTC
clone_size: -; d_call: TRBD2; v_call: TRBV9; j_call: TRBJ2-1; cdr3_aa: CASSAGSGRYNEQFF; cdr3_nt: TGTGCCAGCAGTGCTGGCAGCGGGAGGTACAATGAGCAGTTCTTC
clone_size: once; d_call: -; v_call: TRBV24-1; j_call: TRBJ2-1; cdr3_aa: CATSDFGEQFF; cdr3_nt: TGTGCCACCAGTGATTTCGGTGAGCAGTTCTTC
clone_size: -; d_call: TRBD2; v_call: TRBV4-2; j_call: TRBJ2-7; cdr3_aa: CASSQTSGGTPLEQYF; cdr3_nt: TGTGCCAGCAGCCAGACTAGCGGGGGAACTCCCTTGGAGCAGTACTTC
clone_size: -; d_call: -; v_call: TRBV5-6; j_call: TRBJ1-1; cdr3_aa: CASSLVGTVTEAFF; cdr3_nt: TGTGCCAGCAGCTTGGTAGGAACAGTCACTGAAGCTTTCTTT
clone_size: -; d_call: -; v_call: TRBV29-1; j_call: TRBJ1-5; cdr3_aa: CSVVCQHFLSPQHF; cdr3_nt: TGCAGCGTTGTGTGTCAGCATTTCCTCTCGCCCCAGCATTTT
clone_size: few; d_call: TRBD2; v_call: TRBV7-8; j_call: TRBJ2-3; cdr3_aa: CASSFGRGEPALTDTQYF; cdr3_nt: TGTGCCAGCAGCTTCGGGCGGGGGGAGCCCGCTCTCACAGATACGCAATATTTT
clone_size: -; d_call: -; v_call: TRBV6-5; j_call: TRBJ2-7; cdr3_aa: CASRYDTYEQYF; cdr3_nt: TGTGCCAGCAGGTACGACACCTACGAGCAGTACTTC
clone_size: few; d_call: -; v_call: TRBV20-1; j_call: TRBJ2-7; cdr3_aa: CSAFNSGDEQYF; cdr3_nt: TGCAGTGCTTTCAACTCAGGAGACGAGCAGTACTTC
clone_size: few; d_call: -; v_call: TRBV7-2; j_call: TRBJ1-1; cdr3_aa: CASSFQDRNTEAFF; cdr3_nt: TGTGCCAGCAGCTTCCAAGACAGGAACACTGAAGCTTTCTTT
clone_size: -; d_call: -; v_call: TRBV19; j_call: TRBJ2-2; cdr3_aa: CASSIYREIDTGELFF; cdr3_nt: TGTGCCAGTAGTATCTACAGGGAGATTGACACCGGGGAGCTGTTTTTT
clone_size: -; d_call: -; v_call: TRBV28; j_call: TRBJ1-4; cdr3_aa: CASSLKGVGEKLFF; cdr3_nt: TGTGCCAGCAGTTTAAAGGGCGTTGGTGAAAAACTGTTTTTT